The 26 T cell receptor beta chains presented below share a single source sample, sequenced in a study of blood T cell repertoires in COVID-19. The data were produced by immunoSEQ multiplex PCR, yet TCRdb's version contains in-frame clones alone and is incomplete. Of approximately 70,000 clones detected, 91% appear once; the ten largest clones hold around 2.6%. Sequenced material: peripheral blood. The receptors come from a man in his forties or fifties with COVID-19, enrolled during active disease.

The rearrangement joins TRBV5-8 to TRBJ2-3; TRBD2 might be the D (5 bases). This CDR3 has 14 residues. Trimming left V 4 bases short and J 3 bases short, with 12 bases between. CDR1 is SGHTS and CDR2 is YDEGEE in the germline V gene. In nucleotides, the CDR3 is TGTGCCAGCAGCCCCTTGGGGAGTACAGATACGCAGTATTTT. Translating gives CASSPLGSTDTQYF.

The rearrangement joins TRBV2 to TRBJ2-2; D perhaps matches TRBD2 (6 bases). This CDR3 comprises 16 residues. From germline, CDR1 is SNHLY and CDR2 FYNNEI. Trimming pared 6 bases from V and 6 bases from J, leaving 20 bases between. The CDR3, as DNA: TGTGCCAGCAGCTCCGTCCCCCTAGCGACGGCCGGGGAGCTGTTTTTT. Translating gives CASSSVPLATAGELFF.

This chain links TRBV7-9 with TRBJ1-2; D ambiguous. CDR3 size: 13 residues. Trimming shortened V by 5 bases and J by 5 bases, and 12 bases separated the two germline ends. CDR1 and CDR2 from the germline V gene are SEHNR and FQNEAQ (reference sequence). The CDR3 region is CASSPFDSYGYTF. The CDR3 region has the DNA TGTGCCAGCAGCCCCTTTGATAGTTATGGCTACACCTTC.

The rearrangement links TRBV15 to TRBJ2-3; 8 nucleotides match TRBD2. This CDR3 has 14 amino acids. V dropped 4 bases and J dropped 5; count of bases not matched to a gene: 5. From germline, CDR1 is LNHNV and CDR2 YYDKDF (reference sequence). The CDR3, as DNA: TGTGCCACCAGCACACTAGCGGTAGGAGATACGCAGTATTTT. Its protein product is CATSTLAVGDTQYF.

The chain employs TRBV9 and TRBJ2-1, with TRBD2 identical over 7 bases. The CDR3 totals 14 residues. CDR1 is SGDLS, CDR2 YYNGEE, per germline. Trimming took 0 bases from V and 9 from J; bases not matched to a gene: 6. CDR3 DNA sequence: TGTGCCAGCAGCGTAGTGGCGGGAGACGGTGAGCAGTTCTTC. It codes for CASSVVAGDGEQFF.

The chain joins TRBV5-1 to TRBJ2-7; tentatively, D is TRBD1 (6 bases). V lost 4 bases and J lost 4, with 18 bases in between. The germline V gene has CDR1 SGHRS and CDR2 YFSETQ. The CDR3 is 15 amino acids. CDR3 region: CASSPPRQGPYEQYV. For the CDR3, the DNA is TGCGCCAGCAGCCCCCCACGGCAGGGGCCTTACGAGCAGTACGTC.

This clone has more than one count but fewer than ten. The genes are TRBV3-1 (or the pseudogene TRBV3-2) and TRBJ1-6; TRBD1 agrees at 8 bases. Trimming took 5 bases from V and 7 from J; bases not matched to a gene: 4. The germline V gene has CDR1 LGHDT and CDR2 YNNKEL (reference sequence). The CDR3 has 14 residues. Here the CDR3 DNA reads TGTGCCAGCAGCACTCGACAGGGGAATTCACCCCTCCACTTT. This translates into CASSTRQGNSPLHF.

This sequence joins TRBV9 and TRBJ2-3; TRBD2 aligns across 9 bases. J gave up 2 bases and V 4 bases, and 14 bases lay outside the gene matches. CDR3 length: 18 amino acids. Germline values: CDR1 SGDLS, CDR2 YYNGEE. CDR3: CASSHSASGKGSTDTQYF. The CDR3 DNA reads as TGTGCCAGCAGCCACTCCGCTAGCGGGAAGGGATCCACAGATACGCAGTATTTT.

J is TRBJ1-4 and V is TRBV20-1; D not resolved. The germline V gene encodes CDR1 DFQATT and CDR2 SNEGSKA (reference sequence). The germline V and J ends were trimmed by 3 bases and 5 bases, with 4 bases remaining between them. The CDR3 runs to 11 residues. DNA of the CDR3: TGCAGTGCTAGCAGAAATGAAAAACTGTTTTTT. The encoded protein is CSASRNEKLFF.

The rearrangement uses TRBV6-5 and TRBJ1-5; TRBD1 matches at 9 bases. The J segment lost 5 bases and the V segment lost 10 bases, leaving 6 bases of the junction unmatched. This CDR3 is 13 amino acids long. Per the germline V gene, CDR1 is MNHEY and CDR2 is SVGAGI. The CDR3 bases are TGTGCCACCCGGGACAGGGTGGATCAGCCCCAGCATTTT. Its protein product is CATRDRVDQPQHF.

This clone was seen more than once but under ten times. The chain employs TRBV11-2 and TRBJ2-1; TRBD1 agrees at 7 bases. This CDR3 is built from 15 residues. From germline, CDR1 is SGHAT and CDR2 FQNNGV. J was trimmed by 2 bases and V by 5 bases; bases with no gene match: 6. This CDR3 is CASSPTQGTYNEQFF. CDR3 coding DNA: TGTGCCAGCAGCCCCACACAGGGGACCTACAATGAGCAGTTCTTC.

The chain recombines TRBV10-3 with TRBJ1-5; a weak D match, TRBD1 (5 bases). Looked up from germline, CDR1 is ENHRY and CDR2 is SYGVKD. V was shortened by 8 bases and J by 0 bases, with 20 bases between the two germline ends. The CDR3 totals 17 residues. For the CDR3, the DNA is TGTGCCATCGGGGGGGGTTTCAGGTATTATAGCAATCAGCCCCAGCATTTT. This gives the protein CAIGGGFRYYSNQPQHF.

This chain connects TRBV6-5 to TRBJ2-1; TRBD1 matches at 8 bases. The CDR3 spans 15 residues. The V and J ends lost 6 bases and 4 bases, in that order; junction bases with no gene match: 8. Germline values: CDR1 MNHEY, CDR2 SVGAGI. The chain's CDR3 is CASSRPGQAYNEQFF. In DNA, the CDR3 is TGTGCCAGCAGCCGCCCGGGACAGGCATACAATGAGCAGTTCTTC.

The chain couples TRBV18 to TRBJ2-1; 8 bases fit TRBD1. Per germline, CDR1 KGHSH and CDR2 LQKENI. The V gene end was trimmed by 2 bases and the J gene end by 8 bases; junction bases not matched to a gene: 5. The CDR3 extends over 14 amino acids. As DNA, the CDR3 is TGTGCCAGCTCACCAGTCCAGGGGGCCTATGAGCAGTTCTTC. Translation gives CASSPVQGAYEQFF.

J is TRBJ2-3 and V is TRBV5-4; TRBD2 matches 7 bases. The CDR3 has 15 amino acids. V shed 4 bases and J 0 bases; nucleotides not matched to a gene: 5. Germline values: CDR1 SGHNT, CDR2 YYREEE (reference sequence). CDR3 sequence (DNA): TGTGCCAGCAGCCTGGAGGGAGGGAGCACAGATACGCAGTATTTT. Protein sequence: CASSLEGGSTDTQYF.

J is TRBJ2-3 and V is TRBV12-3 or TRBV12-4, with 7 bases that match TRBD1. The CDR3 runs 13 residues. V was clipped by 6 bases and J by 4 bases; unmatched bases: 4. DNA for the CDR3: TGTGCCAGCAGCCTGCAGGGGGCAGATACGCAGTATTTT. It is translated as CASSLQGADTQYF.

This clone was detected once. V and J are TRBV5-8 and TRBJ2-7, with 7 bases fitting TRBD2. This CDR3 spans 14 amino acids. Trimming cost V 9 bases and J 3 bases; bases outside gene matches: 12. From germline, CDR1 is SGHTS and CDR2 YDEGEE. The CDR3 is CATGDYPNLYEQYV. In DNA form, the CDR3 reads TGTGCCACCGGGGACTACCCGAATCTCTACGAGCAGTACGTC.

This clone was seen once. The chain uses TRBV28 and TRBJ2-5, with D possibly TRBD1 on 6 matching bases. Trimming pared 5 bases from V and 3 bases from J, leaving 13 bases between. This CDR3 is 14 amino acids long. Looked up from germline, CDR1 is MDHEN and CDR2 is SYDVKM. CDR3: CASSRTALEETQYF. The CDR3 nucleotides are TGTGCCAGCAGTCGGACAGCCTTGGAAGAGACCCAGTACTTC.

This sequence joins TRBV2 and TRBJ2-4; D gene ambiguous. CDR3 length: 14 amino acids. The V gene lost 7 bases and the J gene lost 0 bases, with 10 bases spanning the gap. The germline CDR1 and CDR2 sequences are SNHLY and FYNNEI. The CDR3 DNA is TGTGCCAGCATGCGTACCGTAGCCAAAAACATTCAGTACTTC. Translated, it gives CASMRTVAKNIQYF.

V gene TRBV5-8 combines with J gene TRBJ2-5; the D is unclear. The V and J ends lost 1 base and 1 base respectively, with 5 bases between them. Germline V lookup: CDR1 SGHTS, CDR2 YDEGEE. The CDR3 has 13 amino acids. Here the CDR3 reads CASSLHGQETQYF. The CDR3 bases are TGTGCCAGCAGCTTGCACGGCCAAGAGACCCAGTACTTC.

The V gene is TRBV18, the J gene TRBJ1-2; D gene unclear. The V gene's germline CDR1 is KGHSH and CDR2 LQKENI. The V and J ends lost 3 bases and 4 bases respectively, with 21 bases between them. CDR3 size: 17 residues. The DNA of the CDR3 is TGTGCCAGCTCACCGCTTCCATGGAGGACTGAAGGCTATGGCTACACCTTC. Residues: CASSPLPWRTEGYGYTF.

V and J are TRBV4-3 and TRBJ1-4, with D tentatively TRBD1 (5 bases). Germline values: CDR1 LGHNA, CDR2 YSLEER. Trimming took off 0 bases at V and 3 bases at J, with 17 bases between the two ends. CDR3 length: 18 amino acids. CDR3 amino acids: CASSQEIAKQASNEKLFF. As DNA, the CDR3 is TGCGCCAGCAGCCAAGAAATCGCAAAACAGGCCTCTAATGAAAAACTGTTTTTT.

This clone was picked up a small number of times. The V and J genes are TRBV2 and TRBJ2-5; 8 bases line up with TRBD2. Looked up from germline, CDR1 is SNHLY and CDR2 is FYNNEI. The CDR3 length is 15 residues. The junction had 9 bases not matched to a gene; V was cut back by 5 bases and J by 4 bases. This CDR3 reads CASSPGLGVAETQYF. The DNA of the CDR3 is TGTGCCAGCAGTCCGGGACTAGGAGTCGCAGAGACCCAGTACTTC. The full variable domain, rest sourced from reference TRBV2 and TRBJ2-5, is EPEVTQTPSHQVTQMGQEVILRCVPISNHLYFYWYRQILGQKVEFLVSFYNNEISEKSEIFDDQFSVERPDGSNFTLKIRSTKLEDSAMYFCASSPGLGVAETQYFGPGTRLLVL.

The chain uses TRBV19 and TRBJ2-7; 7 nucleotides line up with TRBD1. The V segment lost 6 bases and the J segment 3 bases; nucleotides outside the gene matches: 5. Looked up from germline, CDR1 is LNHDA and CDR2 is SQIVND (reference sequence). The CDR3 runs 13 residues. The DNA for the CDR3 is TGTGCCAGTAGGTCAGGGGGTAGCTACGAGCAGTACTTC. Protein sequence: CASRSGGSYEQYF. Supplemented by reference TRBV19 and TRBJ2-7, the full variable domain reads DGGITQSPKYLFRKEGQNVTLSCEQNLNHDAMYWYRQDPGQGLRLIYYSQIVNDFQKGDIAEGYSVSREKKESFPLTVTSAQKNPTAFYLCASRSGGSYEQYFGPGTRLTVT.

This chain links TRBV3-1 (or the pseudogene TRBV3-2) with TRBJ2-1, with TRBD2 matching over 14 bases. V was clipped by 1 base and J by 8 bases; unmatched bases: 16. In germline, CDR1 is LGHDT, CDR2 YNNKEL (reference sequence). The CDR3 is 20 residues long. CDR3 nucleotide sequence: TGTGCCAGCAGCCAAGCAGGGCGGGGGACTAGCGGGAGATCACGCGATGAGCAGTTCTTC. Amino acid sequence: CASSQAGRGTSGRSRDEQFF.

CDR3 loop: CASSVGLALNNEQFF. The CDR3 DNA reads TGTGCCAGCAGCGTGGGACTAGCGTTGAACAATGAGCAGTTCTTC. The V and J genes are TRBV9 and TRBJ2-1; 10 positions match TRBD2. Germline lookup yields CDR1 SGDLS and CDR2 YYNGEE. J gave up 5 bases and V 2 bases, and 4 bases lay outside the gene matches. CDR3 size: 15 residues.